The sequence of this T cell receptor (beta chain) was determined in a study of blood T cells in healthy people across ages. Study observations and caveats: Naive T cell percentage showed a strong correlation with TCR beta diversity. Roughly linear age-related decline in beta diversity appeared, significant by age about 40. Greater diversity and more naive CD4+ cells were seen in long-lived donors than in aged donors.

PCR was performed a second time for roughly 7 to 12 cycles using a sample-barcoded 5' primer and a J-beta primer mix. From the 5' RACE reads, TCRdb called clonotypes with MiXCR, one entry per CDR3 protein. This table holds about a million distinct CDR3 sequences, 35% to 45% found once. In the case of this clonotype: Its antigen is currently unknown.

V gave up 5 bases and J gave up 2 bases, with 21 bases separating them. Germline V gives CDR1 MNHEY, CDR2 SMNVEV (reference sequence). The CDR3 sequence is 17 residues long. The chain has TRBV27 and TRBJ1-2; D possibly corresponds to TRBD1 (6 bases). Material for sequencing was blood. The receptor comes from a man between 18 and 35 years old in good health. The chain's CDR3 is CASSLRDNPDFNYGYTF. The CDR3 coding sequence is TGTGCCAGCAGTCTCCGGGACAACCCTGACTTCAACTATGGCTACACCTTC.